Listed below are T cell receptor beta chains from one sample, sequenced in a study of breast tumors, draining lymph nodes, adjacent tissues. TCRdb ran MiXCR on the multiplex PCR reads and lists one entry per CDR3 protein. The sample yields around 250,000 distinct CDR3 sequences, roughly a third seen once. The sample consisted of axillary lymph node tissue. The receptors originated from a female donor with breast cancer. Some clones in this sample may be carry-over from other donors' samples. CDR3s include the opening cysteine and the closing phenylalanine or tryptophan. D genes are given only for firm matches. The size entry is marked missing in some rows and otherwise reads once, few, many or a size class.

v_call	j_call	d_call	clone_size	cdr3_nt	cdr3_aa
TRBV4-3	TRBJ1-2	.	many	TGCGCCAGCAGCCAAGAGACCGGTCTCGGGGCCTATGGCTACACCTTC	CASSQETGLGAYGYTF
TRBV7-9	TRBJ2-7	TRBD2	many	TGTGCCAGCAGCTTAGCTGCGGGAGGGCGGGCCGAGCAGTACTTC	CASSLAAGGRAEQYF
TRBV2	TRBJ1-1	.	.	TGTGCCAGCAGTGAAACTGGGGCCGCGAACACTGAAGCTTTCTTT	CASSETGAANTEAFF
TRBV6-5	TRBJ1-2	.	many	TGTGCCAGCAGTTCGAGCCCAGGACAGCCCTGGGGGGGCTACACCTTC	CASSSSPGQPWGGYTF
TRBV12-3/TRBV12-4	TRBJ1-5	TRBD1	.	TGTGCCAGCAGTTTAGTAGGGACAGGGAGGGTTGGGCCCCAGCATTTT	CASSLVGTGRVGPQHF
TRBV4-1	TRBJ2-5	.	few	TGCGCCAGCAGCCAAGACAGGGGCCGCGAGACCCAGTACTTC	CASSQDRGRETQYF
TRBV20-1	TRBJ1-5	.	many	TGCAGTGCCGTGGACGTAGATCAGCCCCAGCATTTT	CSAVDVDQPQHF
TRBV10-3	TRBJ2-1	TRBD2	many	TGTGCCATCAGTGTCCCTTCTAGCGGGGGTTACAATGAGCAGTTCTTC	CAISVPSSGGYNEQFF
TRBV11-3	TRBJ2-1	TRBD1	many	TGTGCCAGCAGCTTAACGGACAGGGTCCGAGATGAGCAGTTCTTC	CASSLTDRVRDEQFF
TRBV12-3/TRBV12-4	TRBJ2-3	.	many	TGTGCCACCCTACAGGGTCCAGATACGCAGTATTTT	CATLQGPDTQYF
TRBV5-6	TRBJ2-1	TRBD2	many	TGTGCCAGCATTGGCGGGAGGGCCGGGTCCTACAATGAGCAGTTCTTC	CASIGGRAGSYNEQFF
TRBV29-1	TRBJ1-2	.	.	TGCAGCTTGGGGGCAGGCCTCTATGGCTACACCTTC	CSLGAGLYGYTF
TRBV28	TRBJ2-1	TRBD2	.	TGTGCCAGCAGTTTACGGCTAGCGGGAGGCCACAATGAGCAGTTCTTC	CASSLRLAGGHNEQFF
TRBV7-2	TRBJ2-5	.	many	TGTGCCAGCAGCCCACCGGGACGTGAAGAGACCCAGTACTTC	CASSPPGREETQYF
TRBV6-6	TRBJ1-2	.	many	TGTGCCAGCAGTTACGATCCCGGGGGTAACTATGGCTACACCTTC	CASSYDPGGNYGYTF
TRBV19	TRBJ1-2	.	many	TGTGCCAGTAGTATATCCGAGGGTTCCTATGGCTACACCTTC	CASSISEGSYGYTF
TRBV7-2	TRBJ2-7	.	.	TGTGCCAGCAGCTTAGGGGACAACTCCTACGAGCAGTACTTC	CASSLGDNSYEQYF
TRBV7-6	TRBJ1-6	.	.	TGTGCCAGCAGCGCGGACGAGGGACGGAATTCACCCCTCCACTTT	CASSADEGRNSPLHF
TRBV6-6	TRBJ2-7	TRBD1	.	TGTGCCAGCAGACACCCCTGGAGCGGACAGGACTACGAGCAGTACTTC	CASRHPWSGQDYEQYF
TRBV12-3/TRBV12-4	TRBJ2-6	.	.	TGTGCCAGCAGTTTTCAGGGGACTGGGGCCAACGTCCTGACTTTC	CASSFQGTGANVLTF
TRBV20-1	TRBJ2-5	.	many	TGCAGTGCGGGCCCTCCCACTAGGACCGAGACCCAGTACTTC	CSAGPPTRTETQYF
TRBV5-5	TRBJ1-5	.	many	TGTGCCAGCAGTCGACGGGGGGCCGGCAATCAGCCCCAGCATTTT	CASSRRGAGNQPQHF
TRBV6-6	TRBJ1-5	.	many	TGTGCCAGCAGCGGGGTTAGCAATCAGCCCCAGCATTTT	CASSGVSNQPQHF
TRBV28	TRBJ2-2	.	.	TGTGCCAGCAGTTCGGGATTCTTCGGGGAGCTGTTTTTT	CASSSGFFGELFF
TRBV15	TRBJ2-3	.	.	TGTGCCACCAGCAGGACCCGGGGTATTGCAGATACGCAGTATTTT	CATSRTRGIADTQYF
TRBV9	TRBJ2-5	TRBD1	.	TGTGCCAGCAGCGTAGCAGGGGGCTTACAAGAGACCCCGTACTTC	CASSVAGGLQETPYF
TRBV2	TRBJ2-7	TRBD2	many	TGTGCCACCTGTGAAGCGGGAGGCTCCTACGAGCAGTACTTC	CATCEAGGSYEQYF
TRBV5-1	TRBJ2-2	TRBD2	.	TGCGCCAGCAGCTCAACTAGCGGGGGTGCGAACACCGGGGAGCTGTTTTTT	CASSSTSGGANTGELFF
TRBV15	TRBJ1-1	.	.	TGTGCCACCAGCAGAGGTCAGGGGATACACACTGAAGCTTTCTTT	CATSRGQGIHTEAFF
TRBV7-9	TRBJ1-1	TRBD1	.	TGTGCCAGCAGCACTGGGACAGGGGGAAGGGACACTGAAGCTTTCTTT	CASSTGTGGRDTEAFF
TRBV6-6	TRBJ2-5	.	many	TGTGCCAGCAGTTACTCGGCAGAGACCCAGTACTTC	CASSYSAETQYF
TRBV7-2	TRBJ1-5	.	.	TGTGCCAGCAGTTACAGGGATCAGCCCCAGCATTTT	CASSYRDQPQHF
TRBV7-9	TRBJ2-1	TRBD1	many	TGTGCCAGCAGCCTCGACAGGGTTGTTACGAATGAGCAGTTCTTC	CASSLDRVVTNEQFF
TRBV28	TRBJ2-5	TRBD1	.	TGTGCCAGCAGTTCGGGGACAGGGGTCTTTGAGACCCAGTACTTC	CASSSGTGVFETQYF
TRBV5-1	TRBJ2-1	TRBD2	.	TGCGCCAGCAGCTTGAGGCAGGGAGGGTCAGGGAATGAGCAGTTCTTC	CASSLRQGGSGNEQFF
TRBV2	TRBJ2-2	TRBD2	.	TGTGCCAGCAGCCCTGGTTCAAGACTAGCGGGACCCGGGGAGCTGTTTTTT	CASSPGSRLAGPGELFF
TRBV20-1	TRBJ2-1	TRBD1	.	TGCAGTGCTAGGTGGGACAGGGACAATGAGCAGTTCTTC	CSARWDRDNEQFF
TRBV29-1	TRBJ2-7	.	.	TGCAGCGTTGTTACAGGCGTCTACGAGCAGTACTTC	CSVVTGVYEQYF
TRBV29-1	TRBJ1-3	.	.	TGCAGCGCACGCCCTTTCTCTGGAAACACCATATATTTT	CSARPFSGNTIYF
TRBV20-1	TRBJ1-5	.	few	TGCAGTGGTGTAGATCAGCCCCAGCATTTT	CSGVDQPQHF
TRBV7-2	TRBJ2-7	.	.	TGTGCCAGCAGCGGTTTCGGGAGCGTCGAGCAGTACTTC	CASSGFGSVEQYF
TRBV2	TRBJ1-1	.	few	TGTGCCAGCAGATACCAAAGAGAGGAAGCTTTCTTT	CASRYQREEAFF
TRBV4-1	TRBJ1-6	.	many	TGCGCCAGCAGCCAAGGCCACCAGACAGGACAAAATTCACCCCTCCACTTT	CASSQGHQTGQNSPLHF
TRBV5-4	TRBJ1-2	TRBD1	.	TGCGCCAGCAGACAGACGACAGGGGCGAACTATGGCTACGCCTTC	CASRQTTGANYGYAF
TRBV9	TRBJ1-5	TRBD1	.	TGTGCCAGCAGCGTTGGGACAGGGGGCAATCAGCCCCAGCATTTT	CASSVGTGGNQPQHF
TRBV15	TRBJ1-1	.	.	TGTGCCACCAGCACCCCCAGAGACATGAACACTGAAGCTTTCTTT	CATSTPRDMNTEAFF
TRBV28	TRBJ2-7	TRBD1	many	TGTGCCAGGGCTAAAACGGACAGGGTAGGAGAGCAGTACTTC	CARAKTDRVGEQYF
TRBV20-1	TRBJ2-1	.	many	TGCAGCGGACAGTCCCCCCACAATGAGCAGTTCTTC	CSGQSPHNEQFF
TRBV2	TRBJ2-7	TRBD2	.	TGTGCCAGCAAGAGGACTAGCGGGGTCGACGAGCAGTACTTC	CASKRTSGVDEQYF